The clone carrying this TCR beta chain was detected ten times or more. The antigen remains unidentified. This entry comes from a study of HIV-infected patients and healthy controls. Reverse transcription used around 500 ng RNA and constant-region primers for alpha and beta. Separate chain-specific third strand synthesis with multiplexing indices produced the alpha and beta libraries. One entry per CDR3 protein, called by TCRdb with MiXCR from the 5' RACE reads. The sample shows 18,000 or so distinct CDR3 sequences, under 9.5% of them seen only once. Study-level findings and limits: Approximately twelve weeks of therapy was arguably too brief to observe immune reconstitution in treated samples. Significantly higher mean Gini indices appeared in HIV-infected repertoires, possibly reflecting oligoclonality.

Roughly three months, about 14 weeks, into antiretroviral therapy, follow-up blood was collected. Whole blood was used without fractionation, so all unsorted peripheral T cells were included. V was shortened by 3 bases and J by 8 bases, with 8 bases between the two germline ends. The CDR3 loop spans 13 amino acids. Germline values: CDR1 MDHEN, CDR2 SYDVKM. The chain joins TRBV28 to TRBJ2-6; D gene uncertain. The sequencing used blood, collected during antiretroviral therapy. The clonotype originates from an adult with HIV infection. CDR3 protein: CASSLDPSNVLTF. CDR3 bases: TGTGCCAGCAGTTTGGATCCCTCCAACGTCCTGACTTTC.